The source of this T cell receptor (beta chain) is a study of OX40 agonist ivuxolimab in advanced cancers. This clone appeared once. The antigen remains undetermined. The V gene lost 1 base and the J gene lost 3 bases, with 10 bases spanning the gap. The germline V gene has CDR1 SGHRS and CDR2 YFSETQ. CDR3 length: 14 residues. Measured with immunoSEQ multiplex PCR; TCRdb has only the in-frame clones, and not every one. Found here are under 100,000 clones, 90% of them singletons; the top ten hold approximately 0.16%. Study observations and caveats: Among the lowest levels of clonal expansion were found in partial responders at 0.1-3.0 mg/kg. Nonresponders, in some cases, also had low normalized T-cell clonal expansion.

The source is an adult with an advanced solid tumor such as melanoma, head and neck, liver or kidney cancer. The material sequenced was CD4+ or CD8+ T cells sorted from blood, taken in a trial of the OX40 agonist ivuxolimab. The J gene is TRBJ1-2, the V gene TRBV5-1; D remains unclear. The CDR3 region has the DNA TGCGCCAGCAGCTTGCTGGGTCTGGACTATGGCTACACCTTC. The encoded protein is CASSLLGLDYGYTF.